Following are 5 T cell receptor beta chains from one sample sequenced in a study of neoadjuvant anti-PD-1 for oral cavity cancer. Time point specified: after neoadjuvant nivolumab, at surgical resection. Using immunoSEQ multiplex PCR, the repertoire was profiled, and TCRdb retains in-frame clones only, with some absent. This sample yields fewer than 90,000 clones, of which around 84% are seen a single time; roughly 3.4% belongs to the top ten. Sequencing used PBMCs, obtained after nivolumab (anti-PD-1) treatment. The receptors were gathered from a person aged 35-79 years with oral cavity squamous cell carcinoma.

This clone has only one observation. This chain links TRBV6-1 with TRBJ1-2; maybe TRBD1 (5 bases). CDR1 is MNHNS, CDR2 SASEGT, per germline. V lost 6 bases, J lost 2 bases, and 16 bases lay in between. CDR3 size: 15 residues. For the CDR3, the DNA is TGTGCCAGCAGCGATCTAGGGACGGGAAACTATGGCTACACCTTC. Amino acid sequence: CASSDLGTGNYGYTF.

J is TRBJ1-5 and V is TRBV7-8, with no clear D. V shed 4 bases and J shed 0 bases, with 4 bases lying between them. This CDR3 contains 13 residues. Per germline, CDR1 SGHVS and CDR2 FQNEAQ. The CDR3 is CASSYGSNQPQHF. The CDR3 DNA reads TGTGCCAGCAGCTACGGTAGCAATCAGCCCCAGCATTTT.

The V gene is TRBV28, the J gene TRBJ2-2; D is possibly TRBD2 (5 bases). The CDR3 is 15 residues long. Germline V lookup: CDR1 MDHEN, CDR2 SYDVKM. Deletions cut 6 bases from V and 4 bases from J, with 15 bases between. CDR3 coding DNA: TGTGCCAGCAGCGCCGGGATTATAAGCACCGGGGAGCTGTTTTTT. This sequence encodes CASSAGIISTGELFF.

The chain couples TRBV7-8 to TRBJ2-7; D uncertain. The CDR3 is 13 residues long. Trimming pared 6 bases from V and 3 bases from J, leaving 12 bases between. Germline CDR1 is SGHVS and CDR2 is FQNEAQ. CDR3 bases: TGTGCCAGCAGTCCGGATGGGGTCTACGAGCAGTACTTC. It encodes CASSPDGVYEQYF.

The chain carries TRBV15 and TRBJ2-7; D not certain. Trimming shortened V by 0 bases and J by 2 bases, and 11 bases separated the two germline ends. The CDR3 is 15 amino acids. Germline V gene sequence: CDR1 LNHNV, CDR2 YYDKDF (reference sequence). The CDR3 loop reads CATSRDKGRTYEQYF. CDR3 in DNA: TGTGCCACCAGCAGAGATAAAGGCAGGACCTACGAGCAGTACTTC.